This T cell receptor beta chain derives from a study of beta chain features in type 1 diabetes. Findings of the study overall: It was possible that PCR favored shorter templates, equally so in patients and controls.

As for this clone: Its cognate antigen is unknown.

Around 120 mL of blood, on average, came from one heparinised draw per donor. By way of CD45RO/CCR7/CD25/CD127/CD95/CD27, the CD4+ regulatory, stem cell-like memory, central memory and naive cells were sorted. Each sorted fraction was over 98% pure. Every isolated RNA sample was fully reverse transcribed, so sequencing captured expressed TCRB transcripts. Sequenced by immunoSEQ multiplex PCR; TCRdb stores in-frame clones only, minus some. This table has approximately 160,000 clones, less than 9.5% appearing once. This CDR3 is 14 amino acids long. Per germline, CDR1 SGHDN and CDR2 FVKESK. V lost 1 base and J 12 bases, leaving 17 bases between the germline ends.

This sequence joins TRBV14 and TRBJ2-3, with D unclear. The sequencing sample was made of central memory CD4+ T cells from blood. The clonotype originates from a woman between 18 and 30 years old in good health. The CDR3 DNA sequence: TGTGCCAGCAGCCAAGCCTTTGACTGGGTCGGCCAGTATTTT. Its protein is CASSQAFDWVGQYF.